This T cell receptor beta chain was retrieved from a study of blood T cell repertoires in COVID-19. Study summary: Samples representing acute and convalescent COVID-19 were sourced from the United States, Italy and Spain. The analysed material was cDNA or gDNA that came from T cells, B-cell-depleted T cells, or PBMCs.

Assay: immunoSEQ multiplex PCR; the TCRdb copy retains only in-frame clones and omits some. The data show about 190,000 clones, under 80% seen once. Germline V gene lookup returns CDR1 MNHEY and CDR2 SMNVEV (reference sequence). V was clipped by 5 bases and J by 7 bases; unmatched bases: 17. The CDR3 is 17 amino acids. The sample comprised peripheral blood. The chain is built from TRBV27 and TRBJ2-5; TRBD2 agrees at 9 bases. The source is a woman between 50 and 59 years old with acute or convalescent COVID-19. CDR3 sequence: CASSPPRREGRVATQYF. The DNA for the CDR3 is TGTGCCAGCAGTCCTCCCCGGCGGGAGGGCCGGGTGGCGACCCAGTACTTC.